This T cell receptor beta chain was captured in a study of blood T cell repertoires in COVID-19. Study overall: Italy, Spain and the United States were the sources of the convalescent and acute COVID-19 samples.

Authors' methods: Scientists estimated how many nucleated cells there were by amplifying reference gene primers. Data came from immunoSEQ multiplex PCR; TCRdb stores just in-frame clones and leaves some out. V and J calls and clone size are copied from that table; D and trimming were computed from the DNA. The sample contains 150,000 to 200,000 clones, around 80% of which appear only once. The CDR3 extends over 14 amino acids. Trimming pared 6 bases from V and 8 bases from J, leaving 16 bases between. Germline V gene sequence: CDR1 LNHDA, CDR2 SQIVND (reference sequence). This TCR was sampled from a man between 50 and 59 years old who had recovered from COVID-19. The chain employs TRBV19 and TRBJ1-4, with a tentative D call TRBD1 (6 bases). Sequencing was done on a sample of peripheral blood. The CDR3 loop reads CASSPTDSKEKLFF. For the CDR3, the DNA is TGTGCCAGTAGCCCCACGGACAGTAAAGAAAAACTGTTTTTT.